This is a list of T cell receptor beta chains from one sample in a study of PD-1 blockade in classical Hodgkin lymphoma. Method: immunoSEQ multiplex PCR; TCRdb's copy keeps in-frame clones and lacks some. The table shows about 21,000 clones, with about 68% occurring only once. The material sequenced was peripheral blood mononuclear cells (PBMCs), taken at baseline. Receptors were obtained from a human donor with classical Hodgkin lymphoma. Both conserved end residues are part of each CDR3. A D gene is named only where the DNA matches it firmly. Some rows mark clone size as missing; the rest say once, few, many or name a class of expanded clone.

D	length	size	V	J	DNA	CDR3
TRBD1	14	-	TRBV10-2	TRBJ1-1	TGCGCCAGCAGTCATTACAGGGGCAGCACTGAAGCTTTCTTT	CASSHYRGSTEAFF
-	13	-	TRBV28	TRBJ1-1	TGTGCCAGCAGGCCCAGGAGGAACACTGAAGCTTTCTTT	CASRPRRNTEAFF
-	14	-	TRBV2	TRBJ2-7	TGTGCCACGGATTCCGGGGCCCAGCGGTACGAGCAGTACTTC	CATDSGAQRYEQYF
-	13	-	TRBV11-2	TRBJ2-7	TGTGCCAGCAGCGTTAAATGGACCTACGAGCAGTACTTC	CASSVKWTYEQYF
-	15	-	TRBV10-3	TRBJ1-2	TGTGCCATCAGTGAGGGGCAGGAGGGTACTGGCGGCTACACCTTC	CAISEGQEGTGGYTF
TRBD1	19	-	TRBV12-5	TRBJ2-1	TGTGCTAGTGACCAGTGGGAGACAGGGAAACCTAGCTCCTACAATGAGCAGTTCTTC	CASDQWETGKPSSYNEQFF
TRBD1	14	few	TRBV18	TRBJ2-7	TGTGCCAGCTCTCCATCCGGGACAGTGGACGAGCAGTACTTC	CASSPSGTVDEQYF
-	16	-	TRBV7-2	TRBJ1-5	TGTGCCAGCAGCTTCCTGGGGTCAGGGAAATATCAGCCCCAGCATTTT	CASSFLGSGKYQPQHF
TRBD1	14	-	TRBV6-4	TRBJ2-1	TGTGCCAGCAGTGACTCGGCAGGGGGCAATGAGCAGTTCTTC	CASSDSAGGNEQFF
TRBD1	14	-	TRBV27	TRBJ2-7	TGTGCCAGTATTCCCGGGACAGGTCGCTACGAGCAGTACTTC	CASIPGTGRYEQYF
TRBD1	13	-	TRBV30	TRBJ2-7	TGTGCCTGGAACACCGGGACAGCTTACGAGCAGTACTTC	CAWNTGTAYEQYF
-	12	-	TRBV19	TRBJ1-2	TGTGCCAGTAGTATGACGTTCTATGGCTACACCTTC	CASSMTFYGYTF
TRBD2	16	-	TRBV19	TRBJ2-2	TGTGCCAGTAGTATAGTCGGGGGGTCCGTATCCGGGGAGCTGTTTTTT	CASSIVGGSVSGELFF
TRBD1	16	-	TRBV14	TRBJ1-2	TGTGCCAGCAGCAATTCCTGGGACAGGGGGCTCTATGGCTACACCTTC	CASSNSWDRGLYGYTF
-	13	-	TRBV11-3	TRBJ1-2	TGTGCCAGCAGCTTGGCTGGGAACTATGGCTACACCTTC	CASSLAGNYGYTF
TRBD1	17	-	TRBV5-8	TRBJ2-7	TGTGCCAGCAGCTTGGAAGTGGTTAGGGGGCCCCCCTACGAGCAGTACTTC	CASSLEVVRGPPYEQYF
-	15	-	TRBV7-2	TRBJ2-5	TGTGCCAGCAGATTTACACAGGGTGAGGGTGAGACCCAGTACTTC	CASRFTQGEGETQYF
TRBD2	16	-	TRBV4-1	TRBJ2-1	TGCGCCAGCAGCCAGGAGGACATAGGGACTAACAATGAGCAGTTCTTC	CASSQEDIGTNNEQFF
-	14	-	TRBV4-3	TRBJ1-5	TGCGCCAGCAGCCAAGATGTCGGCAATCAGCCCCAGCATTTT	CASSQDVGNQPQHF
-	15	medium-sized	TRBV16	TRBJ1-1	TGTGCCAGCAGCCCCCCGGGGGGGGTCGACACTGAAGCTTTCTTT	CASSPPGGVDTEAFF
TRBD2	13	few	TRBV19	TRBJ2-7	TGTGCCAGTACTAATAGCGCGTTGCGGGAGTTGTACTTC	CASTNSALRELYF
TRBD1	15	-	TRBV9	TRBJ2-7	TGTGCCAGCAGCGTAGGAGGGGGCTTTACCTACGAGCAGTACTTC	CASSVGGGFTYEQYF
-	12	-	TRBV15	TRBJ1-1	TGTGCCACCAGCAGAGGAGGGACTGAAGCTTTCTTT	CATSRGGTEAFF
-	13	-	TRBV5-1	TRBJ2-7	TGCGCCAGCAGCTTGGAGGACTCCTACGAGCAGTACTTC	CASSLEDSYEQYF
TRBD1	16	-	TRBV5-1	TRBJ2-2	TGCGCCAGCAGACTTCGACAGGGGGCGGACACCGGGGAGCTGTTTTTT	CASRLRQGADTGELFF
TRBD1	14	few	TRBV11-3	TRBJ1-2	TGTGCCAGCAGCCCGGATACAGGGGACTATGGCTACACCTTC	CASSPDTGDYGYTF
TRBD2	15	-	TRBV4-2	TRBJ2-7	TGTGCCAGCAGCCAAGCTGCCGGGAGGTTCTACGAGCAGTACTTC	CASSQAAGRFYEQYF
-	12	-	TRBV10-3	TRBJ1-3	TGTGCCATCAGTCTCACTGGAAACACCATATATTTT	CAISLTGNTIYF
-	13	medium-sized	TRBV5-4	TRBJ1-5	TGTGCCAGCAGCTTGGATAGCAATCAGCCCCAGCATTTT	CASSLDSNQPQHF
TRBD1	14	-	TRBV2	TRBJ2-1	TGTGCCAGAAATCCCGGACAGGGTGATGAAGTACAGTTCTTC	CARNPGQGDEVQFF
TRBD2	15	-	TRBV7-2	TRBJ2-7	TGTGCCAGCAGCTTAGTTAGCGGGAGTCCCAACGAGCAGTACTTC	CASSLVSGSPNEQYF
-	17	-	TRBV15	TRBJ1-5	TGTGCCACCAGCAGAGATCCGCTCGCCGGTATACATCAGCCCCAGCATTTT	CATSRDPLAGIHQPQHF
-	15	medium-sized	TRBV7-9	TRBJ2-5	TGTGCCAGCACCAAGACCCAGGGTGGGAAAGAGACCCAGTACTTC	CASTKTQGGKETQYF
-	13	-	TRBV11-2	TRBJ1-5	TGTGCCAGCAGCTTGCACCCCCATCAGCCCCAGCATTTT	CASSLHPHQPQHF
TRBD1	16	medium-sized	TRBV27	TRBJ1-5	TGTGCCAGCAGTTTATCGGGGACAGGGAACGATCAGCCCCAGCATTTT	CASSLSGTGNDQPQHF
-	17	once	TRBV21-1	TRBJ2-3	TGTGCCAGCAGTAGCCTAGGGCCGCGGAGGGGGACAGATACGCAGTATTTT	CASSSLGPRRGTDTQYF
-	13	-	TRBV2	TRBJ2-1	TGTGCCAGCAGTGAACTGGGCTTATATGAGCAGTTCTTC	CASSELGLYEQFF
-	16	-	TRBV6-5	TRBJ2-7	TGTGCCAGCAGTTACTCTAGTGCTTCAAGCTCCTACGAGCAGTACTTC	CASSYSSASSSYEQYF
-	11	-	TRBV29-1	TRBJ1-1	TGCAGCGTTGAAACGAACACTGAAGCTTTCTTT	CSVETNTEAFF
-	13	few	TRBV7-9	TRBJ2-7	TGTGCCAGCAGCTTACAGGGATTCTACGAGCAGTACTTC	CASSLQGFYEQYF
TRBD2	15	-	TRBV7-9	TRBJ2-7	TGTGCCAGCAGCCATTGGACTAGCGGCTCCTACGAGCAGTACTTC	CASSHWTSGSYEQYF
-	15	-	TRBV30	TRBJ1-6	TGTGCCTGGAGTGTCGGGGCTTTGGGTAATTCACCCCTCCACTTT	CAWSVGALGNSPLHF
TRBD1	12	once	TRBV7-2	TRBJ2-1	TGTGCCAGCAGATTGACAGGGTTTGAGCAGTTCTTC	CASRLTGFEQFF
-	14	once	TRBV27	TRBJ2-1	TGTGCCAGCAGTTTGGCACGTGCCTACAATGAGCAGTTCTTC	CASSLARAYNEQFF
-	16	-	TRBV29-1	TRBJ2-5	TGCAGCGTTGAAGAGCCCGCCAGCAGGGCGGGGGAGACCCAGTACTTC	CSVEEPASRAGETQYF
TRBD2	15	few	TRBV13	TRBJ2-7	TGTGCCAGCAGCTTAGGGACTAGCGGGGGATACGAGCAGTACTTC	CASSLGTSGGYEQYF
-	15	once	TRBV5-8	TRBJ2-3	TGTGCCAGCAGCTTGGCCGGTGGGGGCACAGATACGCAGTATTTT	CASSLAGGGTDTQYF
-	13	-	TRBV10-3	TRBJ2-3	TGTGCCATCAGCGGGAGTTCCACAGATACGCAGTATTTT	CAISGSSTDTQYF
TRBD1	19	-	TRBV4-3	TRBJ2-2	TGCGCCAGCAGCCAAGATGAGTTCTCTGGGACAGCGAACACCGGGGAGCTGTTTTTT	CASSQDEFSGTANTGELFF
TRBD2	15	-	TRBV27	TRBJ2-1	TGTGCCAGCAGTATAGCGGGAGGGGCGAATAATGAGCAGTTCTTC	CASSIAGGANNEQFF
-	14	-	TRBV18	TRBJ2-7	TGTGCCAGCTCACCATCAGGGAGCGTCAACGAGCAGTACTTC	CASSPSGSVNEQYF
-	14	-	TRBV7-6	TRBJ1-4	TGTGCCAGCAGCTCCAGTGGCCGTAATGAAAAACTGTTTTTT	CASSSSGRNEKLFF
TRBD1	14	-	TRBV5-1	TRBJ1-4	TGCGCCAGCAGCTTAACAGGGGCTAATGAAAAACTGTTTTTT	CASSLTGANEKLFF